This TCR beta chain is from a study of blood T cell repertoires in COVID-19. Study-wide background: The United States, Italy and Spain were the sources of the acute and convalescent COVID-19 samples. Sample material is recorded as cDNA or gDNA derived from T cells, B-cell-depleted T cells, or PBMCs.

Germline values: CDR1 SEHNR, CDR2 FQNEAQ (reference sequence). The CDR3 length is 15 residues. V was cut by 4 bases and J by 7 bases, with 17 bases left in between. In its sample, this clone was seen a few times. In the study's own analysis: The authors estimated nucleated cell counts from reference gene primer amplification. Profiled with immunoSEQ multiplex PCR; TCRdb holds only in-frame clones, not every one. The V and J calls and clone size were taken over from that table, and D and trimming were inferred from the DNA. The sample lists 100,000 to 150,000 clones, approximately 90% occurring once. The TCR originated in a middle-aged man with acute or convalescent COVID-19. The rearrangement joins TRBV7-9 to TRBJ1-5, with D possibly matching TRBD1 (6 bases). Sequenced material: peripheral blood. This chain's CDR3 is CASSSTQQGSQPQHF. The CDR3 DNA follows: TGTGCCAGCAGCTCTACACAACAGGGCTCCCAGCCCCAGCATTTT.